Each of the 10 T cell receptor beta chains below was sequenced from the same sample in a study of cytomegalovirus exposure and HLA in healthy donors. PCR involved 60 Vbeta and 13 Jbeta primers. Produced via immunoSEQ multiplex PCR; TCRdb's table is partial and in-frame only. The sample holds over 100,000 clones; more than 75% are singletons and the top ten take approximately 1.5%. Sample: PBMCs. Receptors originate from a female donor in good health and CMV-seronegative.

The V gene is TRBV28, the J gene TRBJ2-7, with 15 bases matching TRBD2. V lost 5 bases to trimming and J lost 4 bases; unmatched junction nucleotides: 3. This CDR3 has 15 amino acids. Germline V gives CDR1 MDHEN, CDR2 SYDVKM. CDR3 in amino acids: CASSVGLAGGYEQYF. Written as DNA, the CDR3 is TGTGCCAGCAGTGTAGGACTAGCGGGAGGGTACGAGCAGTACTTC.

V is TRBV6-5 and J is TRBJ1-1; D possibly corresponds to TRBD1 (5 bases). The CDR3 consists of 15 residues. Germline V CDR1 and CDR2: MNHEY, SVGAGI. The ends were cut back, 2 bases at V and 1 base at J, with 11 bases in the middle. The CDR3 is CASSYGGASNTEAFF. The CDR3 DNA is TGTGCCAGCAGTTACGGTGGGGCTTCGAACACTGAAGCTTTCTTT.

CDR3 protein: CASSPVSREAFF. The DNA of the CDR3 is TGTGCCAGCAGCCCTGTCTCCCGTGAAGCTTTCTTT. V is TRBV9 and J is TRBJ1-1; no clear D. V was cut by 4 bases and J by 7 bases, with 11 bases left in between. This CDR3 has 12 residues. Per the germline V gene, CDR1 is SGDLS and CDR2 is YYNGEE.

This sequence joins TRBV7-9 and TRBJ1-4; D ambiguous. Germline CDR1 and CDR2: SEHNR and FQNEAQ (reference sequence). The CDR3 is 15 residues long. V was cut by 1 base and J by 3 bases, with 9 bases left in between. The CDR3 DNA sequence: TGTGCCAGCAGCTTAGACCGGGGTTCTAATGAAAAACTGTTTTTT. Translated: CASSLDRGSNEKLFF.

The chain combines TRBV5-4 with TRBJ2-4; D ambiguous. Germline-derived CDR1 and CDR2 are SGHNT and YYREEE (reference sequence). Trimming removed 3 bases from V and 3 bases from J, with 10 bases in between. CDR3 length equals 14 residues. CDR3 protein: CASSSNSYKNIQYF. DNA for the CDR3: TGTGCCAGCAGCTCCAACAGCTACAAAAACATTCAGTACTTC.

The chain has TRBV27 and TRBJ2-7; a weak D match, TRBD2 (5 bases). V lost 5 bases to trimming and J lost 7 bases, with 27 bases between them. CDR1 is MNHEY and CDR2 is SMNVEV in the germline V gene (reference sequence). CDR3 size: 17 residues. The CDR3 DNA is TGTGCCAGCAGTCCTTTTCTAAGTTTCGGGGTTCACCATGAGCAGTACTTC. Translated, it gives CASSPFLSFGVHHEQYF.

The chain joins TRBV29-1 to TRBJ2-5, with 11 positions matching TRBD2. CDR3 length equals 13 residues. Trimming cost V 5 bases and J 2 bases; bases outside gene matches: 1. Germline V gives CDR1 SQVTM, CDR2 ANQGSEA. The CDR3 sequence is CSVRTSGQETQYF. CDR3 in DNA: TGCAGCGTTCGGACTAGCGGGCAAGAGACCCAGTACTTC.

The chain employs TRBV7-2 and TRBJ1-2, with 7 bases aligning to TRBD1. The CDR3 has 19 residues. Germline assignment: CDR1 SGHTA and CDR2 FQGNSA. Unmatched junction bases numbered 25, after V lost 6 bases and J lost 6 bases. The CDR3 DNA is TGTGCCAGCAGTTCCCTCGGGGGGGCAGGGGGACGACTAACCGATGGCTACACCTTC. Translating it yields CASSSLGGAGGRLTDGYTF.

This chain uses TRBV28 with TRBJ2-7; 10 bases match TRBD1. V was clipped by 5 bases and J by 2 bases; unmatched bases: 6. Germline values: CDR1 MDHEN, CDR2 SYDVKM. CDR3 length: 15 amino acids. The CDR3 reads CASSTRDRGAYEQYF. Written as DNA, the CDR3 is TGTGCCAGCAGTACTCGGGACAGGGGCGCCTACGAGCAGTACTTC.

This chain connects TRBV11-2 to TRBJ1-2; D remains ambiguous. The CDR3 runs 13 residues. Trimming stripped 2 bases from V and 7 bases from J, with 11 bases between. Germline V CDR1 and CDR2: SGHAT, FQNNGV. The DNA of the CDR3 is TGTGCCAGCAGCTTAAGTCAGGCCGCTGGCTACACCTTC. It is translated as CASSLSQAAGYTF.